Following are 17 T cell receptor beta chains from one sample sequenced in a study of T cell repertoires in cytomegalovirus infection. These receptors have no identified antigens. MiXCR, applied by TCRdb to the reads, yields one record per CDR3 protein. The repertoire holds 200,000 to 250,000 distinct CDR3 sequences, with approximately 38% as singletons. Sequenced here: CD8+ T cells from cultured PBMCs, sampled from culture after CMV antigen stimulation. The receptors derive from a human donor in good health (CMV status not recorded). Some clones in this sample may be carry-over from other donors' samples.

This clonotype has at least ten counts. Here the CDR3 reads CASSLRAGAPREQFF. The CDR3 DNA reads as TGTGCCAGCAGCTTACGGGCGGGAGCTCCACGAGAGCAGTTCTTC. The rearrangement links TRBV7-2 to TRBJ2-1; 7 positions match TRBD2. J lost 10 bases, V lost 2 bases, and 11 bases had no gene match. The CDR3 totals 15 residues. The germline gives CDR1 SGHTA, CDR2 FQGNSA.

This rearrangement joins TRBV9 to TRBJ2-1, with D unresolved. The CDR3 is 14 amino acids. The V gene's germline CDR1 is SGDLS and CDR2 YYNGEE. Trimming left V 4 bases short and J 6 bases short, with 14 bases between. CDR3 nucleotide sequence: TGTGCCAGCAGCCAAAGAAAGATGGGCAATGAGCAGTTCTTC. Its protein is CASSQRKMGNEQFF.

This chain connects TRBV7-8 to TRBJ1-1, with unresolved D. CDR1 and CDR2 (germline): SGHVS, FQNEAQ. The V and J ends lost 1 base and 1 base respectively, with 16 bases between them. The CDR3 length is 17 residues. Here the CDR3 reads CASSLVEIRYENTEAFF. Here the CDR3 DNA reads TGTGCCAGCAGCTTAGTAGAGATTCGGTATGAGAACACTGAAGCTTTCTTT.

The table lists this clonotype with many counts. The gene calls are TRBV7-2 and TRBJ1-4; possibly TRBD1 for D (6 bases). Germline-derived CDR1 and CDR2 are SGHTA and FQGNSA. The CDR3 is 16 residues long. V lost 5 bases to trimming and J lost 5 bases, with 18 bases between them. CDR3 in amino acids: CASSRRRGASNEKLFF. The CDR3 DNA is TGTGCCAGCAGCCGCCGCCGGGGGGCAAGCAATGAAAAACTGTTTTTT.

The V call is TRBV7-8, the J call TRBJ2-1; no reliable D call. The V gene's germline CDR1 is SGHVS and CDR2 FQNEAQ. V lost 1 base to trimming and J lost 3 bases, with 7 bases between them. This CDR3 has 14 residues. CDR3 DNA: TGTGCCAGCAGCTTAGTCGAGAACTACAATGAGCAGTTCTTC. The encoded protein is CASSLVENYNEQFF. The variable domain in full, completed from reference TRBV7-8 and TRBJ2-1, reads GAGVSQSPRYKVAKRGQDVALRCDPISGHVSLFWYQQALGQGPEFLTYFQNEAQLDKSGLPSDRFFAERPEGSVSTLKIQRTQQEDSAVYLCASSLVENYNEQFFGPGTRLTVL.

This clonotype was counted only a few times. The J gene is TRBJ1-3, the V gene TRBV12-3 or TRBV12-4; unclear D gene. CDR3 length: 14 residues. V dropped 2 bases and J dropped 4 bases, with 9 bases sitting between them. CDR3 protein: CASSLRRAGNTIYF. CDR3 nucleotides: TGTGCCAGCAGTTTAAGGCGCGCGGGAAACACCATATATTTT.

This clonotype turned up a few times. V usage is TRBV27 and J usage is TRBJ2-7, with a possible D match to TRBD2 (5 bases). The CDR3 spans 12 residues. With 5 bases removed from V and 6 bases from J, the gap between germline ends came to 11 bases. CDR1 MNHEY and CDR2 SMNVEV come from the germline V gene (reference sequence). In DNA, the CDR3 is TGTGCCAGCAGTATTCTTGGAGGCGAGCAGTACTTC. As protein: CASSILGGEQYF.

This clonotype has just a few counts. The chain's CDR3 is CSARNSDSYEQYF. CDR3 DNA: TGCAGTGCTAGGAATAGCGACTCCTACGAGCAGTACTTC. This rearrangement joins TRBV20-1 to TRBJ2-7; maybe TRBD2 (5 bases). This CDR3 has 13 residues. V shed 3 bases and J shed 0 bases, with 9 bases lying between them. CDR1 DFQATT and CDR2 SNEGSKA come from the germline V gene (reference sequence).

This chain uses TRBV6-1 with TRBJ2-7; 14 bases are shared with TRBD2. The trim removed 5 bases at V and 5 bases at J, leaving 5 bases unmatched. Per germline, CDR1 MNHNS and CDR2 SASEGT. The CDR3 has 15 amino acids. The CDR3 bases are TGTGCCAGCAGTCAGACTAGCGGGGGGGCAGACGAGCAGTACTTC. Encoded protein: CASSQTSGGADEQYF.

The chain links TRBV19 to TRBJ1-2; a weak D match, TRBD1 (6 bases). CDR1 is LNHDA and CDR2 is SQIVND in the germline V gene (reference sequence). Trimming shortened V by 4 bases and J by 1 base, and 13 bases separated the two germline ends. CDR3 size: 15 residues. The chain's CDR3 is CASSTRTEINYGYTF. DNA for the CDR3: TGTGCCAGTAGTACGCGGACAGAAATTAACTATGGCTACACCTTC.

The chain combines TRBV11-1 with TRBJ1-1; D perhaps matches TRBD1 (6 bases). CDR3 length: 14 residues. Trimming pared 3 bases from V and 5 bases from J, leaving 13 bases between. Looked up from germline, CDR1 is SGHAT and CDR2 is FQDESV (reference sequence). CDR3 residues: CASSFTAGETEAFF. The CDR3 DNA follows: TGTGCCAGCAGCTTTACAGCAGGGGAGACTGAAGCTTTCTTT. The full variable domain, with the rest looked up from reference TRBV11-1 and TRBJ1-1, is EAEVAQSPRYKITEKSQAVAFWCDPISGHATLYWYRQILGQGPELLVQFQDESVVDDSQLPKDRFSAERLKGVDSTLKIQPAELGDSAMYLCASSFTAGETEAFFGQGTRLTVV.

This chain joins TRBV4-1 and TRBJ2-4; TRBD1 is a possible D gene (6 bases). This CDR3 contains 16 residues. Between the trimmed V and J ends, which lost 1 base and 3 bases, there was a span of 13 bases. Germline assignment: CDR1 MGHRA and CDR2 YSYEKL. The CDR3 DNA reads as TGCGCCAGCAGCCAAGGAGGGGGTGGTGGCAAAAACATTCAGTACTTC. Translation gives CASSQGGGGGKNIQYF.

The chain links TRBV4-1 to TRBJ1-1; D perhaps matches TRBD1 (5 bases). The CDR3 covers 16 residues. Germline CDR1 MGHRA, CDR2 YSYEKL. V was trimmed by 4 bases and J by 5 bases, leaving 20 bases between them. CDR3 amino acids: CASSRTSTQGGTEAFF. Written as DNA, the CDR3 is TGCGCCAGCAGCCGCACCTCGACTCAGGGTGGGACTGAAGCTTTCTTT.

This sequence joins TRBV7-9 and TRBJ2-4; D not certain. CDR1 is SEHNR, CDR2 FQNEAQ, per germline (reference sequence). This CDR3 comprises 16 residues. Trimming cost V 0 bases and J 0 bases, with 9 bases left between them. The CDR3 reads CASSLARPPAKNIQYF. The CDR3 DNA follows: TGTGCCAGCAGCTTAGCCCGGCCACCAGCCAAAAACATTCAGTACTTC.

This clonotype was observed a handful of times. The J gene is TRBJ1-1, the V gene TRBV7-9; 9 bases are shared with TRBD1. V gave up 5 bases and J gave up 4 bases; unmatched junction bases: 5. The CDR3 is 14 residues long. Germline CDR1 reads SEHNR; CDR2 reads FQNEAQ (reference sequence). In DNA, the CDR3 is TGTGCCAGCAGCCCCGGGACAGGGATCACTGAAGCTTTCTTT. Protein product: CASSPGTGITEAFF.

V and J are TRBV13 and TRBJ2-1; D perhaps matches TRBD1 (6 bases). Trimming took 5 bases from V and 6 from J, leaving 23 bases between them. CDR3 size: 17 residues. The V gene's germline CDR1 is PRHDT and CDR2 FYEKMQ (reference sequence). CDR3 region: CASSPTPAGVRSNEQFF. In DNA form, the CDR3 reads TGTGCCAGCAGCCCAACCCCCGCAGGGGTTAGGAGCAATGAGCAGTTCTTC.

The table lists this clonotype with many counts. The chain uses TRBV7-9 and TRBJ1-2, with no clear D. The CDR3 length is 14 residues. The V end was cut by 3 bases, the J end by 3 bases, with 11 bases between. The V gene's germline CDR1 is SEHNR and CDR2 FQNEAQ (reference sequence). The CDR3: CASSFEGGDYGYTF. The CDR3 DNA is TGTGCCAGCAGCTTCGAGGGTGGAGACTATGGCTACACCTTC.